This T cell receptor (beta chain) derives from a study of regulatory T cells in long-lasting Graves disease. Study-level results: Exclusively peripheral blood, rather than thyroid tissue, was studied.

CDR3 length: 18 amino acids. CDR1 is SEHNR, CDR2 FQNEAQ, per germline (reference sequence). Trimming took 4 bases from V and 0 from J; bases not matched to a gene: 11. There are a few counts of this clonotype. What it binds is not known. Arm-PCR with iRepertoire HTBI primers amplified the CDR3 regions for these TCR beta libraries. TCRdb re-derived calls from the multiplex PCR reads in MiXCR, one entry per CDR3 protein. The sample holds some 450,000 distinct CDR3 sequences, roughly a quarter seen once. This sample's time point: persistent/refractory GD, antithyroid drugs over 5 years with positive TRAb. RNA isolated from PBMCs was used to make the TCR library.

The receptor was derived from a female donor with Graves disease. Sequencing used peripheral blood mononuclear cells (PBMCs), obtained when the disease was refractory, from a patient treated with antithyroid drugs. The chain uses TRBV7-9 and TRBJ1-4, with 7 bases lining up with TRBD1. The CDR3 sequence is CASSSFGRGQPTNEKLFF. For the CDR3, the DNA is TGTGCCAGCAGCTCCTTCGGGAGGGGACAGCCAACTAATGAAAAACTGTTTTTT.